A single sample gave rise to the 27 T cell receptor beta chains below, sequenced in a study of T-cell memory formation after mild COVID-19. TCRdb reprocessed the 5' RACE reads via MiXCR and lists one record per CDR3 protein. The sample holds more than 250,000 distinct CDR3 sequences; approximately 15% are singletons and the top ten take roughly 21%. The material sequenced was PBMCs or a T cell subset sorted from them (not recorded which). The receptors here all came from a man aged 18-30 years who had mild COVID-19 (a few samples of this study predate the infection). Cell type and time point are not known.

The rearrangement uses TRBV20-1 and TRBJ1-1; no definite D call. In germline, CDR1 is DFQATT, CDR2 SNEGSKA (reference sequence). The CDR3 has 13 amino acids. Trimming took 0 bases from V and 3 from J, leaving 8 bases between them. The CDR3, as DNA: TGCAGTGCTAGAGAGGATAAATACACTGAAGCTTTCTTT. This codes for CSAREDKYTEAFF.

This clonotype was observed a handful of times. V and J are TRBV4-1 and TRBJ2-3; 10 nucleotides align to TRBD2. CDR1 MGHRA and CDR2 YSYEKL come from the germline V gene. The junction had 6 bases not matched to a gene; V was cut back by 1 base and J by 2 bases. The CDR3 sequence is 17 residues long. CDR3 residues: CASSQGIAGGPTDTQYF. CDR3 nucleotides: TGCGCCAGCAGCCAAGGGATAGCGGGGGGACCCACAGATACGCAGTATTTT.

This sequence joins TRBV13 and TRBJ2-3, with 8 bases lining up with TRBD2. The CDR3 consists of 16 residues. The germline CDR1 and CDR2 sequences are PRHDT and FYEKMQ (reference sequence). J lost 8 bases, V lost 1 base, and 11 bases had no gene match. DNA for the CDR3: TGTGCCAGCAGCTTAGAAGCGGGGGAGGCCCATTTTACGCAGTATTTT. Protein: CASSLEAGEAHFTQYF.

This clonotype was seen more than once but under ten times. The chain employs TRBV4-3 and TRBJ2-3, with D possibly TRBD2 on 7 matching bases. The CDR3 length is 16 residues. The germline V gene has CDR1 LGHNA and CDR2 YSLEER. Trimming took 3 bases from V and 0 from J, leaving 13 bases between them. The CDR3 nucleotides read TGCGCCAGCAGCCAGAGTCGGGGGGCCAGCACAGATACGCAGTATTTT. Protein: CASSQSRGASTDTQYF.

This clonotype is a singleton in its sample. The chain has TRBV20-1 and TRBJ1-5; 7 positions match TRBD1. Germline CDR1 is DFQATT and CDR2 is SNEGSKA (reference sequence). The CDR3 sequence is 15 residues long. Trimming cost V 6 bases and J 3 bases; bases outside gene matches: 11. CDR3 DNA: TGCAGTGCGACCCCAGGGGGGGGGAACAATCAGCCCCAGCATTTT. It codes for CSATPGGGNNQPQHF.

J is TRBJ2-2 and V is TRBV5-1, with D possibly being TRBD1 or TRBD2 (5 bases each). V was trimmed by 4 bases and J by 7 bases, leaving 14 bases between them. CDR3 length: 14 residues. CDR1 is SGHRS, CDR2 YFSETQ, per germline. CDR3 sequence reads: CASSEGPRDGELFF. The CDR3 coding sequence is TGCGCCAGCAGCGAGGGACCCCGGGACGGGGAGCTGTTTTTT.

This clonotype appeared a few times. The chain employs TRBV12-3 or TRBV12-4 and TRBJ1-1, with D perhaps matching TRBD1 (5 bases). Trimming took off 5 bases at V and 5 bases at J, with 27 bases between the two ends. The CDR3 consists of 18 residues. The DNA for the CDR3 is TGTGCCAGCAGTCCGGGTCGGGTTTTTCGGACGGGGGAGACTGAAGCTTTCTTT. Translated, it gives CASSPGRVFRTGETEAFF.

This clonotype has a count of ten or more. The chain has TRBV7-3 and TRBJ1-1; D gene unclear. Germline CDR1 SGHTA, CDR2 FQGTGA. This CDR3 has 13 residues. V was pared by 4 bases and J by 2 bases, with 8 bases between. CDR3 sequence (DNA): TGTGCCAGCAGCTCCGGACCCAACACTGAAGCTTTCTTT. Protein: CASSSGPNTEAFF.

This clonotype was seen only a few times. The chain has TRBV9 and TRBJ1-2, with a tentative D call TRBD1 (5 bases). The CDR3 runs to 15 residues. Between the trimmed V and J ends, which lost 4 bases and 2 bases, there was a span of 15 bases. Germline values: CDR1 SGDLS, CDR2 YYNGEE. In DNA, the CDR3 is TGTGCCAGCAGCCCCACACCGGGGCTGAACTATGGCTACACCTTC. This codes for CASSPTPGLNYGYTF. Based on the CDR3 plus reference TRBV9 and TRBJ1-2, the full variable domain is DSGVTQTPKHLITATGQRVTLRCSPRSGDLSVYWYQQSLDQGLQFLIQYYNGEERAKGNILERFSAQQFPDLHSELNLSSLELGDSALYFCASSPTPGLNYGYTFGSGTRLTVV.

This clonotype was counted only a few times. This chain's CDR3 is CAISEGLLETQYF. CDR3 nucleotides: TGTGCCATCAGTGAGGGACTTCTAGAGACCCAGTACTTC. The rearrangement links TRBV10-3 to TRBJ2-5, with TRBD2 as a possible D gene (5 bases). CDR1 ENHRY and CDR2 SYGVKD come from the germline V gene. This CDR3 comprises 13 residues. V shed 2 bases and J shed 4 bases, with 8 bases lying between them.

The CDR3 protein is CSVEKPDTQYF. CDR3 sequence (DNA): TGCAGCGTTGAGAAGCCGGATACGCAGTATTTT. This chain joins TRBV29-1 and TRBJ2-3, with D unresolved. This CDR3 contains 11 residues. The V gene's germline CDR1 is SQVTM and CDR2 ANQGSEA. Trimming left V 3 bases short and J 6 bases short, with 7 bases between.

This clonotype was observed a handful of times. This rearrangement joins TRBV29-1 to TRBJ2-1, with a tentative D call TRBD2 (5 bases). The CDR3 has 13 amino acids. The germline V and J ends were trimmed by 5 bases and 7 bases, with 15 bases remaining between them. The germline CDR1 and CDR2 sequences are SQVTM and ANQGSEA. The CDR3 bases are TGCAGCGTTCCGGGGTTCGGGTGGAATGAGCAGTTCTTC. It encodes CSVPGFGWNEQFF.

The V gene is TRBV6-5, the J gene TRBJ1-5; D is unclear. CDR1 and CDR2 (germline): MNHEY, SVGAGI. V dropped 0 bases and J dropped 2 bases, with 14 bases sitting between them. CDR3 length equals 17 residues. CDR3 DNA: TGTGCCAGCAGTTACTCGAAGAGCCTACAAGGCAATCAGCCCCAGCATTTT. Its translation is CASSYSKSLQGNQPQHF.

This CDR3 is CASSLDGSSYEQYV. DNA for the CDR3: TGCGCCAGCAGCTTGGATGGGAGCTCCTACGAGCAGTACGTC. The chain uses TRBV5-1 and TRBJ2-7; D is perhaps TRBD2 (5 bases). Germline V gene lookup returns CDR1 SGHRS and CDR2 YFSETQ. Trimming shortened V by 0 bases and J by 0 bases, and 7 bases separated the two germline ends. The CDR3 runs 14 residues.

CDR3 in amino acids: CASSFRASSYNSPLHF. CDR3 nucleotides: TGTGCCAGCAGTTTCAGGGCTAGCTCCTATAATTCACCCCTCCACTTT. The J gene is TRBJ1-6, the V gene TRBV12-3 or TRBV12-4; a weak D match, TRBD1 (5 bases). This CDR3 has 16 residues. The V and J ends lost 3 bases and 0 bases respectively, with 9 bases between them.

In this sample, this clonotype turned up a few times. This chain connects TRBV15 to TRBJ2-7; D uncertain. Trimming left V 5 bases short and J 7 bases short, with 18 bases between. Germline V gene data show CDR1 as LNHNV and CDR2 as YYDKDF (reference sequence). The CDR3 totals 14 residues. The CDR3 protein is CATSGSNVVLEQYF. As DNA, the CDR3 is TGTGCCACCAGCGGTAGCAACGTTGTACTTGAGCAGTACTTC.

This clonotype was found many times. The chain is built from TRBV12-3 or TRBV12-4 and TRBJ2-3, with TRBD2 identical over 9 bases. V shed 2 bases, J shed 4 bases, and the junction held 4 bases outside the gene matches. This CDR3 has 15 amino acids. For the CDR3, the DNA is TGTGCCAGCAGTTTAAGGGCTAGCGGGGCAGATACGCAGTATTTT. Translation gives CASSLRASGADTQYF.

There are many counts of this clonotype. The CDR3 is CASRMGAREEQYF. The CDR3 DNA is TGTGCCAGCCGTATGGGAGCTAGAGAGGAGCAGTACTTC. This chain uses TRBV12-3 or TRBV12-4 with TRBJ2-7, with D possibly being TRBD2 (5 bases). The CDR3 sequence is 13 residues long. The V end lost 8 bases, the J end lost 7 bases, and 18 bases lay between the germline ends.

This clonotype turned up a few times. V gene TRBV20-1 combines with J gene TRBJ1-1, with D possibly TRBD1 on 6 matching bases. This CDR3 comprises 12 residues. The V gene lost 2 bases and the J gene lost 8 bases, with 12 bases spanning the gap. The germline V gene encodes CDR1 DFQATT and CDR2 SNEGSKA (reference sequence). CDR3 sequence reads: CSARQGRMEAFF. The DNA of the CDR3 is TGCAGTGCTAGACAGGGGCGGATGGAAGCTTTCTTT.

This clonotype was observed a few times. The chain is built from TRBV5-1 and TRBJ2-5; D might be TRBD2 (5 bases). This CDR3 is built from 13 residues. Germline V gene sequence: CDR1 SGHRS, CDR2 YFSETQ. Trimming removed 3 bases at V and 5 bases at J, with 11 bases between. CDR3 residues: CASSSEAAETQYF. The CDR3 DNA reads TGCGCCAGCAGCTCTGAAGCGGCGGAGACCCAGTACTTC.

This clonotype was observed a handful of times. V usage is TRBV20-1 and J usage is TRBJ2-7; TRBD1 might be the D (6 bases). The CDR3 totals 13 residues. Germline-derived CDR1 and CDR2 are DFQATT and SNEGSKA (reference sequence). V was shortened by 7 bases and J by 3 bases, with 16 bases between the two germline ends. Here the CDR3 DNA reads TGCAGTGGGTTGCCCGGACAGCACTACGAGCAGTACTTC. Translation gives CSGLPGQHYEQYF.

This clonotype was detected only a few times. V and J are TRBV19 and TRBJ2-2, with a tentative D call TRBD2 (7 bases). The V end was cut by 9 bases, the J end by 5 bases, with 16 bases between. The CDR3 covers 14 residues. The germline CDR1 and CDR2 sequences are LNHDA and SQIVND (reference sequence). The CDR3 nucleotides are TGTGCCAGCAGGGGCGGGGGTTTAACCGGGGAGCTGTTTTTT. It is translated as CASRGGGLTGELFF.

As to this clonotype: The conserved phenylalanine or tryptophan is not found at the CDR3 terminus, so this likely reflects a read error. The CDR3, as DNA: TGTGCCACCCGCTACGGGACAGGGGAGAATACGCAGTATATT. Amino acids: CATRYGTGENTQYI. V gene TRBV5-5 combines with J gene TRBJ2-3; 10 nucleotides line up with TRBD1. V shed 9 bases, J shed 7 bases, and the junction held 11 bases outside the gene matches. Per germline, CDR1 SGHKS and CDR2 YYEKEE (reference sequence). CDR3 size: 14 residues.

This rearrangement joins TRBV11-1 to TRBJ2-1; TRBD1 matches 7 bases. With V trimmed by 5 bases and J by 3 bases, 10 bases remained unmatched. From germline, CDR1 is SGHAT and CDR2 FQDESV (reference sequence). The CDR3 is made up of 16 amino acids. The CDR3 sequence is CASSPSRDSLYNEQFF. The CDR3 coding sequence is TGTGCCAGCAGCCCCAGTCGGGACAGCCTCTACAATGAGCAGTTCTTC.

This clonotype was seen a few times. The CDR3 bases are TGTGCCAGCAGCTTACAGGGGGCCCATCAGCCCCAGCATTTT. Its translation is CASSLQGAHQPQHF. The V and J genes are TRBV6-5 and TRBJ1-5; 9 bases are a match to TRBD1. Germline V gene data show CDR1 as MNHEY and CDR2 as SVGAGI. The CDR3 consists of 14 residues. Unmatched junction bases numbered 5, after V lost 6 bases and J lost 5 bases.

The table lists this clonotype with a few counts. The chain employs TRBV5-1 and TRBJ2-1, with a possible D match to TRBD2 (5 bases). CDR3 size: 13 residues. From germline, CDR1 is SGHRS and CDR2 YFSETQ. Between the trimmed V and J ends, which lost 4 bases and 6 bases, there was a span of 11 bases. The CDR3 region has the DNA TGCGCCAGCAGCCCGGGGTCAATCAATGAGCAGTTCTTC. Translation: CASSPGSINEQFF.

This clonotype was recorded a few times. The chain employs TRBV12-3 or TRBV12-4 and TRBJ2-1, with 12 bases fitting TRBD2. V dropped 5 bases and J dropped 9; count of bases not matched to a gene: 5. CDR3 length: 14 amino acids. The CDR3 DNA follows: TGTGCCAGCAGTACTAGCGGGGGGAATGGTGAGCAGTTCTTC. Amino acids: CASSTSGGNGEQFF.